This is a list of T cell receptor beta chains from one sample in a study of blood T cell repertoires in COVID-19. Generated by immunoSEQ multiplex PCR, the TCRdb table keeps only in-frame clones and is missing some. The sample contains roughly 97,000 clones, around 87% of which appear only once. The sample consisted of peripheral blood. These receptors were taken from a human donor in a cohort sampled during active COVID-19. The CDR3 runs from the conserved cysteine through the conserved F or W. D genes are given only for firm matches. Expanded clones are given a class, and other clones once, few, many or no size at all.

size | J | V | D | CDR3 | DNA
NA | TRBJ2-7 | TRBV4-1 | NA | CASSQEVPGAIYEQYF | TGCGCCAGCAGCCAAGAGGTACCGGGAGCGATCTACGAGCAGTACTTC
NA | TRBJ2-7 | TRBV9 | NA | CASSVGSGSGEQYF | TGTGCCAGCAGCGTAGGAAGCGGCTCTGGGGAGCAGTACTTC
NA | TRBJ2-5 | TRBV5-1 | TRBD1 | CASREAGTGGGETQYF | TGCGCCAGCAGAGAAGCCGGGACAGGGGGCGGCGAGACCCAGTACTTC
NA | TRBJ2-1 | TRBV6-1 | TRBD2 | CASSVPSLAGGIISYNEQFF | TGTGCCAGCAGTGTCCCTAGCCTAGCGGGAGGGATAATTTCCTACAATGAGCAGTTCTTC
NA | TRBJ1-2 | TRBV27 | TRBD1 | CASSSPRGLDYGYTF | TGTGCCAGCAGTTCCCCCAGGGGGCTGGACTATGGCTACACCTTC
NA | TRBJ2-7 | TRBV2 | TRBD2 | CASSWTSGLYEQYF | TGTGCCAGCAGTTGGACTAGCGGTCTCTACGAGCAGTACTTC
few | TRBJ1-1 | TRBV19 | TRBD1 | CASTLTGLGMNTEAFF | TGTGCCAGTACACTGACAGGGCTAGGGATGAACACTGAAGCTTTCTTT
few | TRBJ1-2 | TRBV11-2 | NA | CASGTLHGYTF | TGTGCCAGCGGAACACTACATGGCTACACCTTC
NA | TRBJ1-2 | TRBV19 | TRBD1 | CASSPGQFNYGYTF | TGTGCCAGTAGTCCGGGACAGTTTAACTATGGCTACACCTTC
NA | TRBJ1-1 | TRBV11-1 | NA | CASSANRGSGAFF | TGTGCCAGCAGCGCGAACCGGGGGAGTGGAGCTTTCTTT
NA | TRBJ1-6 | TRBV27 | NA | CASTPVPSHF | TGTGCCAGCACCCCTGTCCCGTCCCACTTT
NA | TRBJ1-1 | TRBV4-2 | NA | CASSQEILVGAEAFF | TGTGCCAGCAGCCAAGAGATCCTGGTGGGCGCTGAAGCTTTCTTT
NA | TRBJ1-3 | TRBV12-3/TRBV12-4 | NA | CASSLPGNTIYF | TGTGCCAGCAGCCTCCCGGGGAACACCATATATTTT
NA | TRBJ2-1 | TRBV18 | TRBD2 | CASSPGTRKVNEQFF | TGTGCCAGCTCACCCGGGACTAGAAAAGTCAATGAGCAGTTCTTC
NA | TRBJ1-4 | TRBV4-3 | NA | CASSQESRAHEKLFF | TGCGCCAGCAGCCAAGAAAGCAGGGCCCATGAAAAACTGTTTTTT
NA | TRBJ2-7 | TRBV6-5 | TRBD2 | CASSYSGTSGEQYF | TGTGCCAGCAGTTACTCCGGGACTAGCGGAGAGCAGTACTTC
NA | TRBJ2-7 | TRBV2 | NA | CASTPHRYEQYF | TGTGCCAGCACACCTCACAGGTACGAGCAGTACTTC
NA | TRBJ2-7 | TRBV3-1/TRBV3-2 | TRBD2 | CASSPLGREVSYEQYF | TGTGCCAGCAGCCCCCTCGGGCGGGAGGTCTCCTACGAGCAGTACTTC
NA | TRBJ2-3 | TRBV28 | TRBD2 | CASSLLAVSSTDTQYF | TGTGCCAGCAGTTTACTAGCGGTCTCTAGCACAGATACGCAGTATTTT
NA | TRBJ2-3 | TRBV2 | TRBD2 | CASMLAGGTYF | TGTGCCAGTATGCTAGCGGGGGGAACTTATTTT
NA | TRBJ2-3 | TRBV2 | NA | CASTSEGRGNTQYF | TGTGCCAGCACCTCGGAGGGCCGTGGGAATACGCAGTATTTT
NA | TRBJ2-5 | TRBV5-1 | TRBD2 | CASTRASGQETQYF | TGCGCCAGTACCCGGGCTAGCGGGCAAGAGACCCAGTACTTC
NA | TRBJ1-2 | TRBV6-1 | NA | CASSEVHWTAVYGYTF | TGTGCCAGCAGTGAAGTCCACTGGACAGCCGTCTATGGCTACACCTTC
NA | TRBJ2-1 | TRBV27 | NA | CASSPRRSGYNEQFF | TGTGCCAGCAGTCCAAGGCGGAGTGGTTACAATGAGCAGTTCTTC
NA | TRBJ2-5 | TRBV3-1/TRBV3-2 | TRBD2 | CASSLAVQETQYF | TGTGCCAGCTCACTAGCGGTACAAGAGACCCAGTACTTC
NA | TRBJ1-1 | TRBV5-1 | NA | CASSLALGGTEAFF | TGCGCCAGCAGCTTGGCCCTCGGGGGCACTGAAGCTTTCTTT
NA | TRBJ2-5 | TRBV12-5 | NA | CASGPGSGSFQETQYF | TGTGCTAGTGGTCCCGGGAGCGGATCCTTTCAAGAGACCCAGTACTTC
NA | TRBJ2-7 | TRBV10-3 | TRBD1 | CAISGLQGEDEQYF | TGTGCCATCAGTGGACTACAGGGGGAGGACGAGCAGTACTTC
NA | TRBJ2-7 | TRBV7-2 | TRBD2 | CASSLGLAGVIIYEQYF | TGTGCCAGCAGCTTGGGACTAGCGGGCGTTATTATCTACGAGCAGTACTTC
NA | TRBJ1-2 | TRBV28 | NA | CASGTTGSISYGYTF | TGTGCCAGCGGGACTACAGGATCGATCAGTTATGGCTACACCTTC
few | TRBJ2-1 | TRBV27 | TRBD2 | CASSLWLASGDRSSYNEQFF | TGTGCCAGCAGTTTATGGTTGGCTAGCGGAGACCGGAGCTCCTACAATGAGCAGTTCTTC
NA | TRBJ2-3 | TRBV3-1/TRBV3-2 | TRBD2 | CASSQDPLGGLLTDTQYF | TGTGCCAGCAGCCAAGATCCCTTGGGGGGACTACTCACAGATACGCAGTATTTT
NA | TRBJ2-1 | TRBV7-9 | TRBD2 | CASRQGTSGYNEQFF | TGTGCCAGCAGACAAGGGACTAGCGGCTACAATGAGCAGTTCTTC
few | TRBJ1-5 | TRBV7-8 | NA | CASSPGGGDINQPQHF | TGTGCCAGCAGCCCAGGTGGGGGGGATATCAATCAGCCCCAGCATTTT
once | TRBJ2-5 | TRBV19 | NA | CASQGGLGETQYF | TGTGCCAGCCAAGGGGGTTTGGGAGAGACCCAGTACTTC